This T cell receptor beta chain was sequenced in a study of T cells in localized non-small cell lung cancer. Sequencing was performed with immunoSEQ multiplex PCR; in TCRdb, only in-frame clones are kept and a portion is missing. There are 950 to 1,500 clones in the sample; approximately 25% occur only once, and more than 12% lies in the top ten. With regard to this clone: What it binds is not known.

Germline values: CDR1 LNHDA, CDR2 SQIVND (reference sequence). The CDR3 has 14 residues. Trimming removed 5 bases at V and 6 bases at J, with 16 bases between. Study conclusions and caveats: A median of about 50 clones ranked among the top 100 in tumor appeared in adjacent lung. Patients showing higher blood T cell density tended to see longer overall survival. Tumor samples were not multi-region, leaving intratumor heterogeneity unexcluded. Uninvolved adjacent lung had higher T cell clonality than tumor and all other tissues.

The J gene is TRBJ1-2, the V gene TRBV19; D ambiguous. This TCR came from a woman aged 40-75 years with stage I squamous cell lung carcinoma. The starting material was normal lung tissue next to the tumor, obtained before any cancer treatment. The CDR3 nucleotides are TGTGCCAGTAGTTTAGCGGACCCTCAGGATGGCTACACCTTC. Protein sequence: CASSLADPQDGYTF.